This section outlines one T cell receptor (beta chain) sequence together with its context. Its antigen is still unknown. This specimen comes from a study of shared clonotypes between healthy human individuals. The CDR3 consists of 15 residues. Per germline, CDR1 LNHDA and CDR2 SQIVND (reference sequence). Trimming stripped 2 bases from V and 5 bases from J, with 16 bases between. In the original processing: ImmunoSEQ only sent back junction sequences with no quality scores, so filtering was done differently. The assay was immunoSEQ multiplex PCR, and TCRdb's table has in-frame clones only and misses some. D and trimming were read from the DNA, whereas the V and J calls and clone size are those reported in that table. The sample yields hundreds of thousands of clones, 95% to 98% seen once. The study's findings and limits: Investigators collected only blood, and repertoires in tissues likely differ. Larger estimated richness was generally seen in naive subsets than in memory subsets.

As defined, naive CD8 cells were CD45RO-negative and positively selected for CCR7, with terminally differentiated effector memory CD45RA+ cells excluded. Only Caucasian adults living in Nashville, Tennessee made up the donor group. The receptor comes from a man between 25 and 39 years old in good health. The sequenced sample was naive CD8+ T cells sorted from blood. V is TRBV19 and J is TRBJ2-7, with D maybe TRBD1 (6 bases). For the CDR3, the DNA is TGTGCCAGTAGTATACACTCCAGGGGCTTCGACGAGCAGTACTTC. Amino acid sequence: CASSIHSRGFDEQYF.